The entry below gives a single T cell receptor beta chain sequence along with its context. This entry belongs to a study of T-cell memory formation after mild COVID-19. The CDR3 runs to 14 residues. With 6 bases removed from V and 6 bases from J, the gap between germline ends came to 15 bases. Germline CDR1 ENHRY, CDR2 SYGVKD. TCRdb reprocessed the 5' RACE reads via MiXCR and lists one record per CDR3 protein. The table shows a few hundred thousand distinct CDR3 sequences, with roughly 16% occurring only once. The receptor was derived from a man aged 18 to 30 who had mild COVID-19 (a few samples of this study predate the infection). Cell type and time point are not known. The sample comprised PBMCs or a T cell subset sorted from them (not recorded which). The chain uses TRBV10-3 and TRBJ2-1; D remains unclear. DNA of the CDR3: TGTGCCATCAGGGGCCGTGGGCTGGGCAATGAGCAGTTCTTC. It codes for CAIRGRGLGNEQFF.